The rows below give T cell receptor beta chains drawn from one sample of a study of a mutant IDH1 vaccine in newly diagnosed glioma. No cognate antigen is known for these TCRs. This table comes from immunoSEQ multiplex PCR, and its TCRdb copy is limited to in-frame clones, with some not included. There are some 22,000 clones in the sample; 79% occur only once, and approximately 8% lies in the top ten. The sequenced sample was PBMCs, obtained from a glioma patient whose treatment included an IDH1 peptide vaccine. The receptors were gathered from a man aged 35-49 years with glioma. The CDR3 runs from the conserved cysteine through the conserved F or W. The D gene is left open where the match is weak. Clone size appears in some rows only: once, few, many, or a class for an expanded clone.

>-|TRBV6-1|-|TRBJ1-4
TGTGCCAGCAGTGAAATAGGGGCAGCTAATGAAAAACTGTTTTTT
CASSEIGAANEKLFF
>-|TRBV5-1|-|TRBJ1-2
TGCGCCAGCAGCCCTGGAATAGGGCAAGACTATGGCTACACCTTC
CASSPGIGQDYGYTF
>-|TRBV7-8|TRBD2|TRBJ2-3
TGTGCCAGCAGCTTATCCAGCGGGAGAGGAGGCCGTACGCAGTATTTT
CASSLSSGRGGRTQYF
>-|TRBV27|TRBD2|TRBJ2-2
TGTGCCAGCAGAGGGGGACTAGCGGGAGTAGCCGGGGAGCTGTTTTTT
CASRGGLAGVAGELFF
>-|TRBV9|TRBD1|TRBJ2-5
TGTGCCAGCAGCGTAGGGGACAGGGACCAAGAGACCCAGTACTTC
CASSVGDRDQETQYF
>few|TRBV5-1|-|TRBJ2-5
TGCGCCAGCAGCCGCGAAGGGGTAAGAGGAGTGGAGACCCAGTACTTC
CASSREGVRGVETQYF
>-|TRBV7-2|-|TRBJ2-2
TGTGCCAGCAGCTTTTGGGGACGTGGGGAGACCGGGGAGCTGTTTTTT
CASSFWGRGETGELFF
>-|TRBV6-1|TRBD2|TRBJ2-1
TGTGCCAGCAGTGACCTTAGCGGGACCTCCTACAATGAGCAGTTCTTC
CASSDLSGTSYNEQFF
>-|TRBV6-1|-|TRBJ1-5
TGTGCCAGCAGCCGGGACACCAGACCCAATCAGCCCCAGCATTTT
CASSRDTRPNQPQHF
>-|TRBV6-1|-|TRBJ1-2
TGTGCCAGCACAGATCTGGCTAACTATGGCTACACCTTC
CASTDLANYGYTF
>-|TRBV4-1|-|TRBJ2-6
TGCGCCAGCAGCCAAGAGGACCGCAGCTCTGGGGCCAACGTCCTGACTTTC
CASSQEDRSSGANVLTF
>few|TRBV10-3|TRBD2|TRBJ2-1
TGTGCCATCGGGGACACTAGCGGGGGGTACAATGAGCAGTTCTTC
CAIGDTSGGYNEQFF
>-|TRBV7-8|-|TRBJ1-5
TGTGCCAGCACTCCCCGGGCCCCCGGGGGCGGCAATCAGCCCCAGCATTTT
CASTPRAPGGGNQPQHF
>once|TRBV10-2|TRBD1|TRBJ2-7
TGCGCCAGCAGCCATTACACAGGGGAGAACGAGCAGTACTTC
CASSHYTGENEQYF
>-|TRBV5-6|-|TRBJ1-2
TGTGCCAGCAGCTACGAGGACCCCTTCTATGGCTACACCTTC
CASSYEDPFYGYTF
>-|TRBV5-6|TRBD1|TRBJ1-5
TGTGCCAGCAGCTTGGGGACAGGGTTTAGCAATCAGCCCCAGCATTTT
CASSLGTGFSNQPQHF
>-|TRBV21-1|-|TRBJ1-2
TGTGCCAGCAGCAAGGAGTACAGGGCGGGGAGCTATGGCTACACCTTC
CASSKEYRAGSYGYTF
>-|TRBV15|-|TRBJ2-7
TGTGCCACCATCCCGGGCACCTACGAGCAGTACTTC
CATIPGTYEQYF
>-|TRBV5-4|TRBD1|TRBJ2-1
TGTGCCAGCAGCCTACGGACAGGGAGCTCCTACAATGAGCAGTTCTTC
CASSLRTGSSYNEQFF
>-|TRBV9|-|TRBJ1-6
TGTGCCAGCGGAGGAAGGTGGAATTCACCCCTCCACTTT
CASGGRWNSPLHF
>medium-sized|TRBV6-5|-|TRBJ2-7
TGTGCCAGCAGACTACGGGACTCTTACGAGCAGTACTTC
CASRLRDSYEQYF
>-|TRBV7-9|-|TRBJ2-5
TGTGCCAGCAGCTTAGATCTCGGACCCACCCAAGAGACCCAGTACTTC
CASSLDLGPTQETQYF
>few|TRBV28|-|TRBJ1-5
TGTGCCAGCAGTTTTTTCGGGCTCAATCAGCCCCAGCATTTT
CASSFFGLNQPQHF
>-|TRBV10-3|-|TRBJ2-1
TGTGCCATCAGTGAGGGGAAGGGTCGGGGATACAATGAGCAGTTCTTC
CAISEGKGRGYNEQFF
>-|TRBV7-9|-|TRBJ2-1
TGTGCCAGCAGCTTTTACGGTAGTGAGCAGTTCTTC
CASSFYGSEQFF
>-|TRBV29-1|-|TRBJ2-2
TGCAGCGTTGGGGACGGGGAGCTGTTTTTT
CSVGDGELFF
>-|TRBV27|-|TRBJ1-2
TGTGCCAGCAGTTTATTAGACGGATATGGCTACACCTTC
CASSLLDGYGYTF
>-|TRBV5-5|TRBD1|TRBJ1-5
TGTGCCAGCAGCCAAGGGACAGGGGAGAGCGGTCAGCCCCAGCATTTT
CASSQGTGESGQPQHF
>-|TRBV19|-|TRBJ2-5
TGTGCCAGTAGTAAACGGGACTTCCGCGAGGCGGAGACCCAGTACTTC
CASSKRDFREAETQYF
>few|TRBV7-2|-|TRBJ1-1
TGTGCCAGCAGCTTAACCGGGATCAACACTGAAGCTTTCTTT
CASSLTGINTEAFF
>-|TRBV6-1|-|TRBJ1-5
TGTGCCAGCAACTCTAGGGTCAGTAATCAGCCCCAGCATTTT
CASNSRVSNQPQHF
>-|TRBV5-6|-|TRBJ2-5
TGTGCCAGCAGCTTGGGAGGGAGTCAAGAGACCCAGTACTTC
CASSLGGSQETQYF
>-|TRBV19|TRBD1|TRBJ1-1
TGTGCCACAGACTCCGGGACAGGGAGGACTGAAGCTTTCTTT
CATDSGTGRTEAFF
>-|TRBV2|TRBD1|TRBJ2-3
TGTGCCAGCCAGGATTGGGGGACAGGGGGCGCAGATACGCAGTATTTT
CASQDWGTGGADTQYF
>once|TRBV5-1|-|TRBJ1-4
TGCGCCAGCGGTATAGCAACTAATGAAAAACTGTTTTTT
CASGIATNEKLFF
>-|TRBV27|TRBD2|TRBJ2-1
TGTGCCAGCAGTTCGGGACTAGCGGGAAACAATGAGCAGTTCTTC
CASSSGLAGNNEQFF
>-|TRBV7-2|TRBD2|TRBJ2-2
TGTGCCAGCAGCCTCGTGGGGACTAGCGGGAGCGGGGACACCGGGGAGCTGTTTTTT
CASSLVGTSGSGDTGELFF
>-|TRBV6-5|-|TRBJ1-3
TGTGCCAGCAGTACCCGACAGGGAAACACCATATATTTT
CASSTRQGNTIYF
>-|TRBV9|TRBD2|TRBJ2-3
TGTGCCAGCAGCTATCGCGTCAGACTAGCGGGAGAGCCAGATACGCAGTATTTT
CASSYRVRLAGEPDTQYF
>medium-sized|TRBV7-9|-|TRBJ2-1
TGTGCCAGCAGCTTAGGCCCTTCCATCAATGAGCAGTTCTTC
CASSLGPSINEQFF
>-|TRBV2|-|TRBJ2-5
TGTGCCAGCAGTGAACGACGGAAAGAGACCCAGTACTTC
CASSERRKETQYF
>-|TRBV7-2|-|TRBJ2-5
TGTGCCAGCAGCCTCCAAGAGACCCAGTACTTC
CASSLQETQYF
>-|TRBV27|TRBD2|TRBJ2-1
TGTGCCAGTTCGGGGGGTTCTCTGAGCGGGAGGGGTTCGTCTGAGCAGTTCTTC
CASSGGSLSGRGSSEQFF
>-|TRBV27|-|TRBJ2-7
TGTGCCAGCAGTTTTGGAGGGGCCCTAGGGGAGAGCGAGCAGTACTTC
CASSFGGALGESEQYF
>once|TRBV9|-|TRBJ2-7
TGTGCCAGCAGCGTAGATGCCGGAGGGAGCTCCTACGAGCAGTACTTC
CASSVDAGGSSYEQYF
>-|TRBV7-6|TRBD1|TRBJ2-5
TGTGCCAGCAGCCGCGGAATCGGACAGGGGGCGCGGGAGACCCAGTACTTC
CASSRGIGQGARETQYF
>-|TRBV19|TRBD1|TRBJ2-5
TGTGCCAGTGCACAACCAGGGGGCCAAGAGACCCAGTACTTC
CASAQPGGQETQYF
>-|TRBV5-1|TRBD1|TRBJ2-6
TGCGCCAGCAGCTTGGTACAGGGGGCTTACTCTGGGGCCAACGTCCTGACTTTC
CASSLVQGAYSGANVLTF
>few|TRBV28|TRBD1|TRBJ1-5
TGTGCCAGCAGTTTAGGGGTGACAGGGGCCCAGCCCCAGCATTTT
CASSLGVTGAQPQHF
>few|TRBV7-2|-|TRBJ1-1
TGTGCCAGCAGCTCTTTGGACTGGGGAAGCACTGAAGCTTTCTTT
CASSSLDWGSTEAFF
>few|TRBV2|TRBD2|TRBJ2-5
TGTGCCAGCAGCGCCGGGACTAGCGGTGGGGAGACCCAGTACTTC
CASSAGTSGGETQYF
>-|TRBV9|-|TRBJ2-1
TGTGCCAGCAGCGTAGGCGATGAGCAGTTCTTC
CASSVGDEQFF
>few|TRBV7-2|TRBD1|TRBJ1-2
TGTGCCAGCAGCTCCGCGGGGGGGACAGGGTTAAACTATGGCTACACCTTC
CASSSAGGTGLNYGYTF
>-|TRBV27|-|TRBJ1-2
TGTGCCAGCAGTTTGGAAGGACAGTCCTATTACGGCTACACCTTC
CASSLEGQSYYGYTF